These T cell receptor beta chains were read from a single sample in a study of T-cell reconstitution after alpha-beta-depleted transplantation in children. TCRdb used MiXCR to reprocess the PCR reads, holding one entry per CDR3 protein. The table has some 250,000 distinct CDR3 sequences, about 12% seen once. Source: PBMCs from the stem cell graft donor, taken from the stem cell graft. The receptors stem from a human donor who donated a stem cell graft to a child with acute lymphoblastic leukemia. Both conserved end residues are part of each CDR3. A D gene is named only where the DNA matches it firmly. Part of the rows lack a size; the others show once, few, many or a class for expanded clones.

v_gene	d_gene	j_gene	abundance	CDR3nt	CDR3aa
TRBV27	.	TRBJ1-6	many	TGTGCCAGCCGCGGCAGGTCGATCTATTCACCCCTCCACTTT	CASRGRSIYSPLHF
TRBV9	TRBD2	TRBJ2-1	many	TGTGCCAGCAGCGTACGGGCGCTAGCGGGAATAGGGTACAATGAGCAGTTCTTC	CASSVRALAGIGYNEQFF
TRBV30	TRBD1	TRBJ1-1	many	TGTGCCTGGGGCTACGACAGGGGAATCACTGAAGCTTTCTTT	CAWGYDRGITEAFF
TRBV20-1	.	TRBJ1-2	few	TGCAGCGCGGGCCCCCCCCCGGGCTATGGCTACACCTTC	CSAGPPPGYGYTF
TRBV20-1	.	TRBJ1-2	few	TGCAGTGCTGCGACCGGAAACTATGGCTACACCTTC	CSAATGNYGYTF
TRBV30	.	TRBJ1-4	few	TGTGCCTGGACCCAATCTTGGGATGAAAAACTGTTTTTT	CAWTQSWDEKLFF
TRBV7-9	.	TRBJ1-4	many	TGTGCCAGCAGTGTGAAGGGGGGAGCAAATGAAAAACTGTTTTTT	CASSVKGGANEKLFF
TRBV10-3	.	TRBJ2-5	many	TGTGCCATCAGTGAGTCCGGTAGATCCCAAGAGACCCAGTACTTC	CAISESGRSQETQYF
TRBV20-1	.	TRBJ2-7	many	TGCAGTGCTAGAGATCCCCGGCACGAGCAGTACTTC	CSARDPRHEQYF
TRBV20-1	.	TRBJ1-1	many	TGCAGTGCTAGAAGAGACACTGAAGCTTTCTTT	CSARRDTEAFF
TRBV6-2/TRBV6-3	TRBD2	TRBJ2-3	.	TGTGCCAGCAGGGCTCCAGAGCGGGAGTTCACAGATACGCAGTATTTT	CASRAPEREFTDTQYF
TRBV27	TRBD1	TRBJ2-5	.	TGTGCCAGCAGTTTCGGCAGGGGGATACAGACCCAGTACTTC	CASSFGRGIQTQYF
TRBV6-5	TRBD1	TRBJ1-1	many	TGTGCCAGCAGTAACAATCAGGGGGGAGACACTGAAGCTTTCTTT	CASSNNQGGDTEAFF
TRBV10-3	.	TRBJ1-1	many	TGTGCCATCAGAGGGCTGCTAATGAACACTGAAGCTTTCTTT	CAIRGLLMNTEAFF
TRBV5-1	.	TRBJ2-3	.	TGCGCCAGCAGCTTACCGGGTCCTACTATGGGGGATACGCAGTATTTT	CASSLPGPTMGDTQYF
TRBV7-2	.	TRBJ1-1	many	TGTGCCAGCAGCCCGGGACTTCTCGGGACTGAAGCTTTCTTT	CASSPGLLGTEAFF
TRBV5-1	.	TRBJ2-3	.	TGCGCCAGCAGCTTGCCTCGACAAGGATCCACAGATACGCAGTATTTT	CASSLPRQGSTDTQYF
TRBV6-5	TRBD2	TRBJ2-1	many	TGTGCCAGCAGTTACTCTCTCGCGGGGGGGCCGAATGAGCAGTTCTTC	CASSYSLAGGPNEQFF
TRBV5-1	TRBD2	TRBJ2-5	many	TGCGCCAGCAGCTACAAGGCGGGAGGCTACCAAGAGACCCAGTACTTC	CASSYKAGGYQETQYF
TRBV27	.	TRBJ1-2	few	TGTGCCAGCAGTTTAAGCTGGTCAGCCTCAGCTAACTATGGCTACACCTTC	CASSLSWSASANYGYTF
TRBV20-1	.	TRBJ2-7	many	TGCAGTGCTAGGGGGGAGACAAGCTCCTACGAGCAGTACTTC	CSARGETSSYEQYF
TRBV5-1	TRBD1	TRBJ1-6	many	TGCGCCAGCAGCTTGGGGCCGGGGACAGGCCCCTCACCCCTCCACTTT	CASSLGPGTGPSPLHF
TRBV15	TRBD2	TRBJ2-5	many	TGTGCCACCAGCAGAGATGGATTGACCTTAGCGGGGGGCTCTCAAGAGACCCAGTACTTC	CATSRDGLTLAGGSQETQYF
TRBV5-1	.	TRBJ2-5	many	TGCGCCAGCAGCTTGGCCACGTCATACATCCAAGAGACCCAGTACTTC	CASSLATSYIQETQYF
TRBV4-3	.	TRBJ2-3	many	TGCGCCAGCAGCCAAGACAGGGGGGGTCGCACAGATACGCAGTATTTT	CASSQDRGGRTDTQYF
TRBV9	.	TRBJ1-2	many	TGTGCCAGCAGCTCCAGGGAAGGCTACACCTTC	CASSSREGYTF
TRBV6-5	.	TRBJ2-7	many	TGTGCCAGCAGTTACGCCCTTTGGGGCTTCGACTACGAGCAGTACTTC	CASSYALWGFDYEQYF
TRBV5-1	TRBD1	TRBJ1-3	many	TGCGCCAGCAGCTTGGAGACCGGGACAGGGCACACCATATATTTT	CASSLETGTGHTIYF
TRBV11-2	.	TRBJ1-1	many	TGTGCCAGCAGCTTAGGCAGGGGACCTGAAGCTTTCTTT	CASSLGRGPEAFF
TRBV6-6	TRBD1	TRBJ2-5	many	TGTGCCAGCCATGACAGGGGGTACGAGACCCAGTACTTC	CASHDRGYETQYF
TRBV25-1	TRBD1	TRBJ2-7	few	TGTGCCAGCGGCCAGGGACAGATCTACGAGCAGTACTTC	CASGQGQIYEQYF
TRBV3-1	.	TRBJ2-1	many	TGTGCCAGCAGCCAAAGCGGAATCAATGAGCAGTTCTTC	CASSQSGINEQFF
TRBV9	.	TRBJ2-3	many	TGTGCCAGCAGCGTGGCAGATACGCAGTATTTT	CASSVADTQYF
TRBV4-2	.	TRBJ2-5	many	TGTGCCAGCAGCCCGAGTCAATCTGCTGAGACGGAGACCCAGTACTTC	CASSPSQSAETETQYF